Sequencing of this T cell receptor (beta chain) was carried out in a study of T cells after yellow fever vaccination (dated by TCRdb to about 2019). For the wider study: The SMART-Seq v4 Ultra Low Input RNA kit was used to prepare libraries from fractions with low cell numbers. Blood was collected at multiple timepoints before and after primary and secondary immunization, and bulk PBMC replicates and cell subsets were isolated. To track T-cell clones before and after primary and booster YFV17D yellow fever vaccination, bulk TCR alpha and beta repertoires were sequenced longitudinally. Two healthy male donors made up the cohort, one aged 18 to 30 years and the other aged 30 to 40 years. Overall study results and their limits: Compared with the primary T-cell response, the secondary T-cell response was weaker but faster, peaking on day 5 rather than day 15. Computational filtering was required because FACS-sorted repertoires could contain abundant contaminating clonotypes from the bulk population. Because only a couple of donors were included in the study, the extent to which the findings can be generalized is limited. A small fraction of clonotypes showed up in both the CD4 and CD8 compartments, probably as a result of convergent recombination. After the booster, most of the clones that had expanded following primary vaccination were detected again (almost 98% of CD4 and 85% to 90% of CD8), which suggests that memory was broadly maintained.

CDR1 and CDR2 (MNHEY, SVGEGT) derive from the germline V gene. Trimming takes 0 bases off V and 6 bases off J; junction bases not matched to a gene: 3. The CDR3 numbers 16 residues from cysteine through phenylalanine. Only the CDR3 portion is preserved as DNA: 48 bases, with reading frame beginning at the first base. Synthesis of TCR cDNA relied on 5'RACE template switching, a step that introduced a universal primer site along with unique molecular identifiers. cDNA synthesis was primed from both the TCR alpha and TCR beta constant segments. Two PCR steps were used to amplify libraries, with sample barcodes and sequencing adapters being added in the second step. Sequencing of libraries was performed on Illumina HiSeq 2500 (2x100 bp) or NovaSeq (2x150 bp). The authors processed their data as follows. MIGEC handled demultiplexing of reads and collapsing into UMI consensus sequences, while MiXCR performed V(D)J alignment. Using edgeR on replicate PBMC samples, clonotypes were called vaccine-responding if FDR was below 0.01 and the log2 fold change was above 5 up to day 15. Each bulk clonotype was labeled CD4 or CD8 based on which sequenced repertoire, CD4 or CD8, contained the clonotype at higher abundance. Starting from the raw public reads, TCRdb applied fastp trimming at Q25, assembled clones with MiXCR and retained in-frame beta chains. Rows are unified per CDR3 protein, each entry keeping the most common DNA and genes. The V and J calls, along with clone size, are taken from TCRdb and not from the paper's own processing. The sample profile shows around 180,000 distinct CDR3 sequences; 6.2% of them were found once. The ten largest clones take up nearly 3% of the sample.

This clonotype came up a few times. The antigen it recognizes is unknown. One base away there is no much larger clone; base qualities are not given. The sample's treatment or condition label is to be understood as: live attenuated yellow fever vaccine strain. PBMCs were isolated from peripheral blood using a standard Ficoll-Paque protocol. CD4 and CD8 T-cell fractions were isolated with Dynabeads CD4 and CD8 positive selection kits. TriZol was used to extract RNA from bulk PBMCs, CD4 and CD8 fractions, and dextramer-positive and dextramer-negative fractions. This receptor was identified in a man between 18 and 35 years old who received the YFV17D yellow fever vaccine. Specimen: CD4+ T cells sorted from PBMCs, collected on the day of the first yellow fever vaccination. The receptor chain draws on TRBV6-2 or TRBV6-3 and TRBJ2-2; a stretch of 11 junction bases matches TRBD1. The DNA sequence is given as TGTGCCAGCAGTTACTCATTGGGACAGGGGGCCGGGGAGCTGTTTTTT. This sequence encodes CASSYSLGQGAGELFF.